The rows below give T cell receptor beta chains drawn from one sample of a study of T-cell memory formation after mild COVID-19. Using its own MiXCR run on the 5' RACE reads, TCRdb lists one record per CDR3 protein. Among some 350,000 distinct CDR3 sequences listed, more than 15% were seen once. Sequenced sample: PBMCs or a T cell subset sorted from them (not recorded which). The receptors originated from a man younger than 35 who had mild COVID-19 (a few samples of this study predate the infection). Cell type and time point are not known. Each CDR3 is given with its conserved first and last residue. A D gene is named only where the DNA matches it firmly. The listing skips clone size in some rows; elsewhere it reads once, few, many or a size class.

j_call | v_call | d_call | clone_size | cdr3_aa | cdr3_nt
TRBJ1-5 | TRBV27 | - | - | CASSSRPNQPQHF | TGTGCCAGCAGTTCGCGCCCCAATCAGCCCCAGCATTTT
TRBJ2-5 | TRBV5-1 | TRBD2 | few | CASSWEGRGEETQYF | TGCGCCAGCAGCTGGGAGGGTCGCGGGGAAGAGACCCAGTACTTC
TRBJ2-1 | TRBV18 | - | few | CASSDRDEQFF | TGTGCCAGCTCGGACCGCGATGAGCAGTTCTTC
TRBJ1-3 | TRBV6-5 | - | few | CASSSTWQGSGNTIYF | TGTGCCAGCAGTTCTACCTGGCAGGGCTCTGGAAACACCATATATTTT
TRBJ2-3 | TRBV20-1 | TRBD2 | - | CSARDSASGGLTDTQYF | TGCAGTGCTAGAGATTCGGCTAGCGGGGGACTAACAGATACGCAGTATTTT
TRBJ1-2 | TRBV10-3 | - | few | CAISPDSLYGYTF | TGTGCCATCAGTCCCGACAGCCTCTATGGCTACACCTTC
TRBJ1-4 | TRBV5-1 | - | - | CASSFSSGDEKLFF | TGCGCCAGCAGCTTCTCATCAGGGGATGAAAAACTGTTTTTT
TRBJ1-2 | TRBV12-3/TRBV12-4 | - | - | CASSLRPGLSYGYTF | TGTGCCAGCAGTCTCCGACCGGGACTCAGCTATGGCTACACCTTC
TRBJ2-7 | TRBV29-1 | - | many | CSAKRETYEQYF | TGCAGCGCAAAGAGGGAAACCTACGAGCAGTACTTC
TRBJ1-6 | TRBV2 | TRBD1 | few | CASSVGQGNSPLHF | TGTGCCAGCAGTGTGGGACAGGGTAATTCACCCCTCCACTTT
TRBJ2-5 | TRBV11-2 | - | few | CASSRSDGETQYF | TGTGCCAGCAGCCGATCGGACGGGGAGACCCAGTACTTC
TRBJ2-3 | TRBV5-1 | - | many | CASSLSRLGPTDTQYF | TGCGCCAGCAGCTTAAGCAGGCTTGGGCCCACAGATACGCAGTATTTT
TRBJ1-4 | TRBV5-1 | - | - | CASSLGLGEGEKLFF | TGCGCCAGCAGCTTGGGACTAGGAGAGGGAGAAAAACTGTTTTTT
TRBJ2-5 | TRBV20-1 | TRBD2 | - | CSASGGKETQYF | TGCAGTGCTAGCGGGGGGAAAGAGACCCAGTACTTC
TRBJ2-5 | TRBV20-1 | TRBD2 | many | CSASPAGVQETQYF | TGCAGTGCTAGCCCAGCGGGGGTCCAAGAGACCCAGTACTTC
TRBJ1-2 | TRBV11-1 | - | many | CASSSYEYGYTF | TGTGCCAGCAGCTCCTACGAATATGGCTACACCTTC
TRBJ2-4 | TRBV20-1 | - | - | CSARVKLDSPKNIQYF | TGCAGTGCTAGAGTTAAATTGGACAGCCCCAAAAACATTCAGTACTTC
TRBJ1-2 | TRBV7-6 | - | - | CASSPRGGGSNYGYTF | TGTGCCAGCAGCCCCAGGGGAGGGGGTTCTAACTATGGCTACACCTTC
TRBJ2-6 | TRBV5-5 | - | - | CASRAGTKHSGANVLTF | TGTGCCAGCAGGGCCGGGACAAAACACTCTGGGGCCAACGTCCTGACTTTC
TRBJ1-4 | TRBV19 | - | few | CASSIRRNEKLFF | TGTGCCAGTAGTATCAGACGGAACGAAAAACTGTTTTTT
TRBJ1-1 | TRBV5-1 | - | - | CASSLATQAGAFF | TGCGCCAGCAGCTTGGCTACCCAAGCGGGGGCTTTCTTT
TRBJ1-2 | TRBV6-2/TRBV6-3 | - | - | CASSYSPGVIYGYTF | TGTGCCAGCAGTTACTCCCCAGGCGTGATCTATGGCTACACCTTC
TRBJ1-2 | TRBV5-1 | - | many | CASSIQGQANYGYTF | TGCGCCAGCAGCATCCAGGGACAAGCTAACTATGGCTACACCTTC
TRBJ1-2 | TRBV7-9 | - | - | CASSLGRTGGVDGYTF | TGTGCCAGCAGCTTAGGCAGGACTGGTGGCGTCGATGGCTACACCTTC
TRBJ2-6 | TRBV6-5 | TRBD1 | - | CASRRQGGRANVLTF | TGTGCCAGCAGACGACAGGGTGGAAGAGCCAACGTCCTGACTTTC
TRBJ2-5 | TRBV15 | - | - | CATSRRTERKTETQYF | TGTGCCACCAGCAGACGGACAGAGAGAAAGACGGAGACCCAGTACTTC
TRBJ2-3 | TRBV29-1 | - | - | CSVDRNTDTQYF | TGCAGCGTTGATAGGAACACAGATACGCAGTATTTT
TRBJ2-4 | TRBV30 | - | few | CAWSRGIYF | TGTGCCTGGAGTCGAGGGATTTACTTC
TRBJ1-1 | TRBV16 | - | many | CASSQTLNTEAFF | TGTGCCAGCAGCCAAACCTTGAACACTGAAGCTTTCTTT
TRBJ2-3 | TRBV27 | TRBD2 | - | CASSSLLYSGKGTDTQYF | TGTGCCAGCAGTTCCCTGTTATATAGCGGGAAAGGCACAGATACGCAGTATTTT